The table lists the clone carrying this T cell receptor (beta chain) with a few counts. Its antigen remains unidentified. V lost 3 bases to trimming and J lost 0 bases, with 10 bases between them. Germline CDR1 SGDLS, CDR2 YYNGEE. The CDR3 length is 15 residues. The sample originates from a study of Graves' ophthalmopathy and Graves' hyperthyroidism. Study-level points and caveats: Clonotypes were expanded in thyroid at above 0.001 frequency, and most also appeared in blood.

Certain patients, namely those with other autoimmune diseases, uncontrolled infections, pregnancy or lactation, were excluded. The diagnosis combined clinical symptoms, thyroxine, TRAb, thyroid ultrasound and orbital computed tomography scans. Amplification from RNA transcripts yielded the TCR beta CDR3 regions. First-round RT-PCR used HTBI primers; second-round multiplex PCR followed. Each CDR3 protein gets one entry after TCRdb re-called the multiplex PCR reads with MiXCR. The sample lists about 740,000 distinct CDR3 sequences, around 40% occurring once. The genes are TRBV9 and TRBJ1-5, with a weak D call TRBD1 (5 bases). Sample: peripheral blood. This TCR was recovered from an adult man with Graves' ophthalmopathy. This chain's CDR3 is CASSARGDSNQPQHF. The CDR3 DNA is TGTGCCAGCAGCGCCCGAGGGGATAGCAATCAGCCCCAGCATTTT.